The 22 T cell receptor beta chains below were found in one sample sequenced in a study of blood T cell repertoires in COVID-19. TCRdb keeps only in-frame clones here, not all; method: immunoSEQ multiplex PCR. The repertoire holds approximately 180,000 clones, with approximately 85% as singletons. Source material: peripheral blood. The receptors stem from a human donor with active or convalescent COVID-19. The donor label of this sample is uncertain.

V and J are TRBV15 and TRBJ1-1; weak D call: TRBD1 (5 bases). Trimming shortened V by 3 bases and J by 1 base, and 18 bases separated the two germline ends. Germline V CDR1 and CDR2: LNHNV, YYDKDF (reference sequence). The CDR3 has 17 amino acids. The chain's CDR3 is CATSSPQGRAANTEAFF. CDR3 DNA: TGTGCCACCAGCAGTCCCCAGGGTAGGGCGGCGAACACTGAAGCTTTCTTT.

The chain has TRBV13 and TRBJ2-4; maybe TRBD1 (5 bases). V lost 1 base to trimming and J lost 2 bases, with 9 bases between them. The CDR3 runs 15 residues. CDR1 and CDR2 (germline): PRHDT, FYEKMQ (reference sequence). CDR3 nucleotide sequence: TGTGCCAGCAGCTTAGATAGGGGTTCCAAAAACATTCAGTACTTC. Translating gives CASSLDRGSKNIQYF.

A few counts support this clone. This chain connects TRBV27 to TRBJ1-5; no reliable D call. The germline V and J ends were trimmed by 6 bases and 3 bases, with 18 bases remaining between them. Looked up from germline, CDR1 is MNHEY and CDR2 is SMNVEV (reference sequence). The CDR3 has 16 amino acids. The CDR3 loop is CASSFKPWASNQPQHF. The CDR3 DNA is TGTGCCAGCAGCTTTAAACCGTGGGCCTCCAATCAGCCCCAGCATTTT.

The chain uses TRBV30 and TRBJ1-2; D possibly corresponds to TRBD1 (5 bases). The CDR3 contains 14 residues. V was clipped by 0 bases and J by 0 bases, with 8 bases between them. Germline V gene data show CDR1 as GTSNPN and CDR2 as SVGIG (reference sequence). The CDR3 DNA sequence: TGTGCCTGGAGTGTATCCAGGGCTAACTATGGCTACACCTTC. This encodes CAWSVSRANYGYTF.

The CDR3 region is CASSTDGLQPQHF. CDR3 DNA sequence: TGTGCCAGCAGCACAGACGGCTTGCAGCCCCAGCATTTT. This rearrangement joins TRBV7-2 to TRBJ1-5; D is uncertain. Germline loops: CDR1 SGHTA, CDR2 FQGNSA. The CDR3 spans 13 residues. Trimming took 5 bases from V and 7 from J, leaving 12 bases between them.

This chain uses TRBV2 with TRBJ2-7; D is possibly TRBD1 (6 bases). The CDR3 covers 14 residues. V was pared by 4 bases and J by 7 bases, with 17 bases between. Per the germline V gene, CDR1 is SNHLY and CDR2 is FYNNEI. The CDR3 nucleotides are TGTGCCAGCAGTGTGGGGGCTACTGCCTGGGAGCAGTACTTC. As protein: CASSVGATAWEQYF.

Written as DNA, the CDR3 is TGCAGTGCTAGTAAGGCGGGAGGTTACAATGAGCAGTTCTTC. It yields the protein CSASKAGGYNEQFF. V is TRBV20-1 and J is TRBJ2-1, with 8 bases fitting TRBD2. The CDR3 runs to 14 residues. Germline CDR1 DFQATT, CDR2 SNEGSKA (reference sequence). J was trimmed by 4 bases and V by 3 bases; bases with no gene match: 5.

The gene calls are TRBV28 and TRBJ1-3; perhaps TRBD1 as D (5 bases). Germline CDR1 and CDR2: MDHEN and SYDVKM. V lost 7 bases, J lost 6 bases, and 16 bases lay in between. The CDR3 has 14 residues. As DNA, the CDR3 is TGTGCCAGCACCCGCCCGGGGGGTGTAAACACCATATATTTT. Translated: CASTRPGGVNTIYF.

This chain joins TRBV7-2 and TRBJ2-3, with 14 bases that match TRBD2. The V and J ends lost 3 bases and 3 bases, in that order; junction bases with no gene match: 5. The V gene's germline CDR1 is SGHTA and CDR2 FQGNSA. This CDR3 is built from 17 residues. CDR3 protein: CASSFSTSGGATDTQYF. The CDR3 DNA reads TGTGCCAGCAGCTTCTCGACTAGCGGGGGGGCAACAGATACGCAGTATTTT.

This chain joins TRBV6-5 and TRBJ1-4; D may be TRBD1 (5 bases). CDR1 MNHEY and CDR2 SVGAGI come from the germline V gene. V lost 2 bases, J lost 4 bases, and 11 bases lay in between. The CDR3 contains 15 residues. CDR3 sequence: CASSYGREVNEKLFF. CDR3 bases: TGTGCCAGCAGTTACGGCAGGGAGGTTAATGAAAAACTGTTTTTT.

V gene TRBV28 combines with J gene TRBJ1-3; D unresolved. The CDR3 is made up of 14 amino acids. V was pared by 5 bases and J by 0 bases, with 8 bases between. The germline V gene has CDR1 MDHEN and CDR2 SYDVKM. The CDR3, as DNA: TGTGCCAGCAGTAGACAAAGCTCTGGAAACACCATATATTTT. Translated: CASSRQSSGNTIYF.

This chain connects TRBV4-1 to TRBJ1-5; no clear D gene. The CDR3 consists of 15 residues. In germline, CDR1 is MGHRA, CDR2 YSYEKL. Deletions cut 0 bases from V and 6 bases from J, with 12 bases between. The chain's CDR3 is CASSQDISGVQPQHF. In DNA form, the CDR3 reads TGCGCCAGCAGCCAAGACATCAGCGGGGTTCAGCCCCAGCATTTT.

This clone was counted between two and nine times. The J gene is TRBJ2-1, the V gene TRBV7-3, with 12 bases that match TRBD2. This CDR3 is 15 amino acids long. V gave up 3 bases and J gave up 7 bases; unmatched junction bases: 4. Germline V gene lookup returns CDR1 SGHTA and CDR2 FQGTGA. Written as DNA, the CDR3 is TGTGCCAGCAGCTTGACTAGCGGGAGTGGAAATGAGCAGTTCTTC. Translation gives CASSLTSGSGNEQFF. The entire variable domain, with the rest obtained from reference TRBV7-3 and TRBJ2-1, is as follows: GAGVSQTPSNKVTEKGKYVELRCDPISGHTALYWYRQSLGQGPEFLIYFQGTGAADDSGLPNDRFFAVRPEGSVSTLKIQRTERGDSAVYLCASSLTSGSGNEQFFGPGTRLTVL.

The V gene is TRBV28, the J gene TRBJ2-4; tentative D call: TRBD1 (6 bases). Trimming removed 10 bases from V and 5 bases from J, with 15 bases in between. The CDR3 length is 13 residues. Germline CDR1 and CDR2: MDHEN and SYDVKM. The CDR3 DNA is TGTGCCACGAAACAGGGTGTCGAAAACATTCAGTACTTC. Protein sequence: CATKQGVENIQYF.

The chain is built from TRBV28 and TRBJ2-4; 7 nucleotides match TRBD1. V was pared by 3 bases and J by 1 base, with 0 bases of the junction left unmatched. Per germline, CDR1 MDHEN and CDR2 SYDVKM. This CDR3 region has 14 residues. The CDR3 protein is CASSLTGAKNIQYF. CDR3 sequence (DNA): TGTGCCAGCAGTTTGACAGGGGCCAAAAACATTCAGTACTTC. The full variable domain, rest sourced from reference TRBV28 and TRBJ2-4, is DVKVTQSSRYLVKRTGEKVFLECVQDMDHENMFWYRQDPGLGLRLIYFSYDVKMKEKGDIPEGYSVSREKKERFSLILESASTNQTSMYLCASSLTGAKNIQYFGAGTRLSVL.

This clone has more than one count but fewer than ten. CDR3 coding DNA: TGTGCCAGCAGCTTGGACCTACGAGTCTCGAACACCGGGGAGCTGTTTTTT. Translated, it gives CASSLDLRVSNTGELFF. This chain connects TRBV5-4 to TRBJ2-2; D gene uncertain. V gave up 0 bases and J gave up 0 bases, with 12 bases separating them. The CDR3 is 17 amino acids. Germline V gives CDR1 SGHNT, CDR2 YYREEE (reference sequence).

The rearrangement joins TRBV5-4 to TRBJ2-2; tentatively, D is TRBD2 (7 bases). Germline CDR1 and CDR2: SGHNT and YYREEE (reference sequence). The CDR3 sequence is 16 residues long. Deletions cut 2 bases from V and 5 bases from J, with 16 bases between. The chain's CDR3 is CASSFAGAPATGELFF. The CDR3 DNA follows: TGTGCCAGCAGCTTTGCGGGGGCGCCGGCAACCGGGGAGCTGTTTTTT.

V gene TRBV5-1 combines with J gene TRBJ2-3, with D perhaps matching TRBD2 (6 bases). This CDR3 spans 17 amino acids. Trimming removed 0 bases at V and 0 bases at J, with 14 bases between. Germline-derived CDR1 and CDR2 are SGHRS and YFSETQ. CDR3 in amino acids: CASSLDLAGWSTDTQYF. The CDR3 nucleotides are TGCGCCAGCAGCTTGGATCTGGCGGGGTGGAGCACAGATACGCAGTATTTT.

CDR3 sequence (DNA): TGCGCCAGCAGCTTGGGGGACAGGGAAACAGATACGCAGTATTTT. Its protein is CASSLGDRETDTQYF. This chain connects TRBV5-1 to TRBJ2-3; 9 bases line up with TRBD1. The CDR3 extends over 15 amino acids. V dropped 0 bases and J dropped 3; count of bases not matched to a gene: 2. CDR1 SGHRS and CDR2 YFSETQ come from the germline V gene.

The chain couples TRBV18 to TRBJ2-1; 7 bases fit TRBD1. V lost 3 bases to trimming and J lost 4 bases; unmatched junction nucleotides: 12. The CDR3 has 17 residues. Germline V gene sequence: CDR1 KGHSH, CDR2 LQKENI. The CDR3 loop reads CASSPYSPGQIYNEQFF. For the CDR3, the DNA is TGTGCCAGCTCACCTTATTCCCCGGGACAGATATACAATGAGCAGTTCTTC.

This chain links TRBV6-5 with TRBJ1-1; 8 nucleotides match TRBD1. The V segment lost 6 bases and the J segment 4 bases; nucleotides outside the gene matches: 4. The germline gives CDR1 MNHEY, CDR2 SVGAGI. This CDR3 spans 13 amino acids. The CDR3: CASRITGGTEAFF. The CDR3 DNA reads TGTGCCAGCAGAATCACAGGGGGCACTGAAGCTTTCTTT.

V gene TRBV29-1 combines with J gene TRBJ2-1; TRBD2 is a possible D gene (5 bases). CDR1 is SQVTM, CDR2 ANQGSEA, per germline. The CDR3 has 14 amino acids. DNA for the CDR3: TGCACCAGTAGCCGGGGATACTCCTACAATGAGCAGTTCTTC. Its translation is CTSSRGYSYNEQFF.